One T cell receptor beta chain is described in this entry. The protocol was immunoSEQ multiplex PCR, while the TCRdb copy is restricted to in-frame clones and leaves out a portion. The top ten clones hold 1.1% of a sample with some 110,000 clones, more than 80% of them seen once. The data belong to a study of control samples from healthy donors and cancer patients. Trimming removed 7 bases from V and 0 bases from J; junction bases left unmatched: 11. The CDR3 sequence is 17 residues long. Germline CDR1 is MDHEN and CDR2 is SYDVKM. The chain joins TRBV28 to TRBJ2-1; 8 bases are a match to TRBD2. The sequence came from a woman between 45 and 60 years old with colorectal cancer. Sequenced material: PBMCs. The CDR3 spells CASTYPQRGSSYNEQFF. CDR3 DNA: TGTGCCAGCACCTACCCCCAGCGGGGGAGCTCCTACAATGAGCAGTTCTTC.